This TCR beta chain stems from a study of cytomegalovirus exposure and HLA in healthy donors. The CDR3 runs 12 residues. V lost 0 bases and J 8 bases, leaving 7 bases between the germline ends. Per germline, CDR1 MNHEY and CDR2 SVGAGI. TCRdb's copy holds only in-frame clones and misses some; the assay was immunoSEQ multiplex PCR. The sample lists about 250,000 clones; around nine tenths were seen once. This sequence joins TRBV6-5 and TRBJ1-1, with D possibly being TRBD1 (5 bases). The origin of this receptor is a man in his late teens or twenties in good health and CMV-seronegative. The sample taken for sequencing was PBMCs. CDR3 in DNA: TGTGCCAGCAGTTACTCGAACAGGGAAGCTTTCTTT. Translating gives CASSYSNREAFF.